This entry is about one T cell receptor (beta chain). As yet, its antigen is unknown. The sample belongs to a study of pediatric ulcerative colitis. Study-wide background: Disease was pancolitis in roughly 7 and left-sided in two, histology-confirmed.

Using immunoSEQ multiplex PCR, the repertoire was profiled, and TCRdb retains in-frame clones only, with some absent. The sample holds 30,000 to 40,000 clones, 75% seen once. During colonoscopy, one to two rectal pinch biopsies were collected. Trimming took 3 bases from V and 5 from J; bases not matched to a gene: 9. Per germline, CDR1 MNHEY and CDR2 SVGAGI. This CDR3 is 15 amino acids long. Study-level points and caveats: In rectum, acute severe colitis had expanded clones and less diversity. A couple of rectal CDR3 clonotypes occurred in all ulcerative colitis patients. Compared with controls, ulcerative colitis showed greater blood-rectum clone sharing.

The origin of this receptor is a boy aged 5-17 years with severe ulcerative colitis. This rearrangement joins TRBV6-5 to TRBJ2-7; TRBD1 aligns across 8 bases. Material for sequencing was gut tissue. The DNA for the CDR3 is TGTGCCAGCAGTTATCTGGCAGGGGGCAATAACGAGCAGTACTTC. It codes for CASSYLAGGNNEQYF.